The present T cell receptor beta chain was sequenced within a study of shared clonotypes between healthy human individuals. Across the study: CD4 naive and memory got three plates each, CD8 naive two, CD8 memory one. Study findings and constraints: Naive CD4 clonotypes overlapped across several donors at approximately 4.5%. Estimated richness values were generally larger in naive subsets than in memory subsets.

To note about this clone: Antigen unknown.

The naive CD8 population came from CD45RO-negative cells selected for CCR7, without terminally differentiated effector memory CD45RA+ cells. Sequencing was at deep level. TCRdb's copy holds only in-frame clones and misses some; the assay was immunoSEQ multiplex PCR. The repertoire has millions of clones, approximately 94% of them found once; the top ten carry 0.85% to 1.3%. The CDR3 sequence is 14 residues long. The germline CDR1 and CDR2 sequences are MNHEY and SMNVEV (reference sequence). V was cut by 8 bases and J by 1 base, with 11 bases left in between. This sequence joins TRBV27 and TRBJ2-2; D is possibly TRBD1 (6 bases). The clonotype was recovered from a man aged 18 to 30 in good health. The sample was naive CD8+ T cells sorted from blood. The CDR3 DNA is TGTGCCAGCGTCGGGACAAGGAACACCGGGGAGCTGTTTTTT. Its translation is CASVGTRNTGELFF.